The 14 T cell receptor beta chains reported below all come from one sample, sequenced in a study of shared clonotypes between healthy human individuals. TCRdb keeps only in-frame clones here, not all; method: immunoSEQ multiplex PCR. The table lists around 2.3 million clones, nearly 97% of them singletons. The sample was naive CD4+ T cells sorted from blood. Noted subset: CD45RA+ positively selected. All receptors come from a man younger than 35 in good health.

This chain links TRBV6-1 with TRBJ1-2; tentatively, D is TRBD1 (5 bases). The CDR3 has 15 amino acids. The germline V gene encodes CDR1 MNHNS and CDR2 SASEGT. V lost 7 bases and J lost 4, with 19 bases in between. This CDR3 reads CASKNGPEGSYGYTF. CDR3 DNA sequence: TGTGCCAGCAAAAATGGGCCGGAGGGGAGCTATGGCTACACCTTC.

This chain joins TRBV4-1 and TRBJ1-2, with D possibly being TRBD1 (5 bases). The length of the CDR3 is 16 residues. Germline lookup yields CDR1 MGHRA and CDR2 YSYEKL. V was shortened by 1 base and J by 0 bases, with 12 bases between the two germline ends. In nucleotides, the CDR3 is TGCGCCAGCAGCCAAGGTGGGACCCAAGCTAACTATGGCTACACCTTC. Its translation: CASSQGGTQANYGYTF.

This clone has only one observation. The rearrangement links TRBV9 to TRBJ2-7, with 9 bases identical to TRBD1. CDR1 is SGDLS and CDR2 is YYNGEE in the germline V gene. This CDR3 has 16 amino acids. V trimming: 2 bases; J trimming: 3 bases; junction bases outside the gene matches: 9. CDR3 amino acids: CASSVSTGTGNYEQYF. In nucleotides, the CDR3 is TGTGCCAGCAGCGTCTCGACCGGGACAGGGAACTACGAGCAGTACTTC.

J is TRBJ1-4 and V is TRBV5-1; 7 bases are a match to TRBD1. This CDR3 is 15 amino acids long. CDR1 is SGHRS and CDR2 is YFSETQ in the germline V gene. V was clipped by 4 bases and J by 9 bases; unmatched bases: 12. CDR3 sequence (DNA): TGCGCCAGCAGCAGCTATCAGGGGGGTGTGCAAAAACTGTTTTTT. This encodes CASSSYQGGVQKLFF.

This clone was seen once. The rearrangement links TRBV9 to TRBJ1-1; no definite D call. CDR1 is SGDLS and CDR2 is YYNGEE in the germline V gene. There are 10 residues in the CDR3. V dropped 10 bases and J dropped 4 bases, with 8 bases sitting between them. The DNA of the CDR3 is TGTGCCCCGATGGGCACTGAAGCTTTCTTT. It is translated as CAPMGTEAFF.

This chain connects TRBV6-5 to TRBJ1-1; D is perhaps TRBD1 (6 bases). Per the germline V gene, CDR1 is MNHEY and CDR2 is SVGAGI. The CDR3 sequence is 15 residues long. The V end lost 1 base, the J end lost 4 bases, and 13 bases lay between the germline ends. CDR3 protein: CASSYYTGFGTEAFF. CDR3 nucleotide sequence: TGTGCCAGCAGTTACTACACAGGGTTCGGCACTGAAGCTTTCTTT.

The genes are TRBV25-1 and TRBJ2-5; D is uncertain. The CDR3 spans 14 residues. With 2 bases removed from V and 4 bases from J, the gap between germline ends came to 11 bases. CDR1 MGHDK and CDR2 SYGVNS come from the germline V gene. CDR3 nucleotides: TGTGCCAGCAGTGAAGCCACGCTAATAGAGACCCAGTACTTC. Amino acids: CASSEATLIETQYF.

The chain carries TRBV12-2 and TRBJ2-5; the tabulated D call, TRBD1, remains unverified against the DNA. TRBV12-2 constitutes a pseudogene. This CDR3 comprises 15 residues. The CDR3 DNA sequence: TGTGCAAGTCGCTCCAGGGACAGGGGGAACGAGACCCAGTACTTC. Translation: CASRSRDRGNETQYF.

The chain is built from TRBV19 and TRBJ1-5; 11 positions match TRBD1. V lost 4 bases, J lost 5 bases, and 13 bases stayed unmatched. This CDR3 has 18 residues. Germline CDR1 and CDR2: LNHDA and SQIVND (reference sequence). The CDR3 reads CASSTLGGTGGPYQPQHF. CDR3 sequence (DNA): TGTGCCAGTAGTACGTTGGGTGGGACAGGGGGTCCCTATCAGCCCCAGCATTTT.

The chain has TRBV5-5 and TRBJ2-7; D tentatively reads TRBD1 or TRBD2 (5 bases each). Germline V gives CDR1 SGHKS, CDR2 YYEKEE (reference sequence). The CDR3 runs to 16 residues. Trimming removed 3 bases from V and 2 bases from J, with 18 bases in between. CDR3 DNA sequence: TGTGCCAGCAGCTCTGGCCGGGACCGCCTAGCCTACGAGCAGTACTTC. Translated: CASSSGRDRLAYEQYF.

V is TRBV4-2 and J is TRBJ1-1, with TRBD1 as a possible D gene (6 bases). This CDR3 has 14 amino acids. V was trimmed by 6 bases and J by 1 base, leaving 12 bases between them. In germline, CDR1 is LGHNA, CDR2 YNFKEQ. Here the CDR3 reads CASSRETGNTEAFF. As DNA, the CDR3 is TGTGCCAGCAGTCGGGAGACAGGGAACACTGAAGCTTTCTTT.

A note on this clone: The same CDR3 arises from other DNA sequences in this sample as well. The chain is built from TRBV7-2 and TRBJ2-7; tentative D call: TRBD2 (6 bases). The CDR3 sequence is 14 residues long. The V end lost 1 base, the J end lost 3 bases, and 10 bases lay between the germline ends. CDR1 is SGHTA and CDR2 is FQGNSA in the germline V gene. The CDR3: CASSLGAGSYEQYF. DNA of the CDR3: TGTGCCAGCAGCTTAGGGGCCGGGAGCTACGAGCAGTACTTC.

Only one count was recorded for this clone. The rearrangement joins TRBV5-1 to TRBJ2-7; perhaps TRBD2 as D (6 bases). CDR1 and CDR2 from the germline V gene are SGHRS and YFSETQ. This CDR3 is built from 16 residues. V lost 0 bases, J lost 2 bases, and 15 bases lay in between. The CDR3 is CASSLAGGDPAYEQYF. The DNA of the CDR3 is TGCGCCAGCAGCTTGGCCGGAGGGGATCCCGCCTACGAGCAGTACTTC.

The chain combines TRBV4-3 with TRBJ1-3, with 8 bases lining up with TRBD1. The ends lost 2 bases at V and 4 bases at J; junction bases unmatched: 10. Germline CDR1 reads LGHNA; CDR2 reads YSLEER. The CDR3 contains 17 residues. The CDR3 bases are TGCGCCAGCAGCCAACATCTACAGACAGGGGTCGGAAACACCATATATTTT. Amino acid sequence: CASSQHLQTGVGNTIYF.